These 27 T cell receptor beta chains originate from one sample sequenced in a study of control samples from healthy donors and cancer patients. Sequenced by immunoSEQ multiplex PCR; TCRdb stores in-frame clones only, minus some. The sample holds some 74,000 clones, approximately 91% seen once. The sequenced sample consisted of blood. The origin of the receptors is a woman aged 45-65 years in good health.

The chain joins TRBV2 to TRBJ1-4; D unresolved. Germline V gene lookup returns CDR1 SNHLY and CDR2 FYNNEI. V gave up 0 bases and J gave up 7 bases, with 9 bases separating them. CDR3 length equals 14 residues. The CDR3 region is CASSEALLREKLFF. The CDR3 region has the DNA TGTGCCAGCAGTGAAGCGCTCCTCCGTGAAAAACTGTTTTTT. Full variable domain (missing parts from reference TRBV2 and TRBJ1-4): EPEVTQTPSHQVTQMGQEVILRCVPISNHLYFYWYRQILGQKVEFLVSFYNNEISEKSEIFDDQFSVERPDGSNFTLKIRSTKLEDSAMYFCASSEALLREKLFFGSGTQLSVL.

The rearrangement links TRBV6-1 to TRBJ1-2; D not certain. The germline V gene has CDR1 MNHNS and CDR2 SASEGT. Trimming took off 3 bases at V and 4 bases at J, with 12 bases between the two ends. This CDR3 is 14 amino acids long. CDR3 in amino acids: CASSDWRDSYGYTF. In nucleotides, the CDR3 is TGTGCCAGCAGTGATTGGAGGGATAGCTATGGCTACACCTTC.

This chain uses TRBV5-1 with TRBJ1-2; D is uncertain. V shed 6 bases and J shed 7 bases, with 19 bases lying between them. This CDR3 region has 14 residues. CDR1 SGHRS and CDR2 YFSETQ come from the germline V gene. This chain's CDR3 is CASILKRATGGYTF. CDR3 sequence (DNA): TGCGCCAGCATACTGAAGAGGGCCACGGGTGGCTACACCTTC.

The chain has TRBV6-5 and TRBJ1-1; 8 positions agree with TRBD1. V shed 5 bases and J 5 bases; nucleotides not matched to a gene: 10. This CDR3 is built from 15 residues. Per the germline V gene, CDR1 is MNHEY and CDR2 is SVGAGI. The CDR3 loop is CASSPSFTGGTEAFF. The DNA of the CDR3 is TGTGCCAGCAGTCCCTCCTTTACAGGGGGAACTGAAGCTTTCTTT.

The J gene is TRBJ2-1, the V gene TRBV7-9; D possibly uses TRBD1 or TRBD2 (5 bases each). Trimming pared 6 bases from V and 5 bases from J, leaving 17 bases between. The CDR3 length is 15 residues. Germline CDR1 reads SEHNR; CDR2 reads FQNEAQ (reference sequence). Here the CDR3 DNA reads TGTGCCAGCAGTCGTACCACCGGGACGAACAATGAGCAGTTCTTC. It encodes CASSRTTGTNNEQFF. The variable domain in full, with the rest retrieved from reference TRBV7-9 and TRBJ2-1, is DTGVSQNPRHKITKRGQNVTFRCDPISEHNRLYWYRQTLGQGPEFLTYFQNEAQLEKSRLLSDRFSAERPKGSFSTLEIQRTEQGDSAMYLCASSRTTGTNNEQFFGPGTRLTVL.

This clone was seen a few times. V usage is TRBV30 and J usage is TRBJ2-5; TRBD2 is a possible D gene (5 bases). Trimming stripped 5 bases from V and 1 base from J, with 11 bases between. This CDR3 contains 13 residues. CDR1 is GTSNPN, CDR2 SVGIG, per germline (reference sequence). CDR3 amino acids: CAWRRGSQETQYF. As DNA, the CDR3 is TGTGCCTGGCGACGCGGGTCCCAAGAGACCCAGTACTTC.

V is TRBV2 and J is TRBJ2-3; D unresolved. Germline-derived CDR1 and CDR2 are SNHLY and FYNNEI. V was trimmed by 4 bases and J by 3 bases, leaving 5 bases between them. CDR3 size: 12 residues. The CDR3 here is CASSVSTDTQYF. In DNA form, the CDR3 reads TGTGCCAGCAGTGTGAGTACAGATACGCAGTATTTT.

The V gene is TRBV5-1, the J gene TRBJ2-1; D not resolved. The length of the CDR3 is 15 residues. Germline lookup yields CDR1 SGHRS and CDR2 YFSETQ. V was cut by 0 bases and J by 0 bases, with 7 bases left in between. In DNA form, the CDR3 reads TGCGCCAGCAGCTTGGGACGGAGCTCCTACAATGAGCAGTTCTTC. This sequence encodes CASSLGRSSYNEQFF.

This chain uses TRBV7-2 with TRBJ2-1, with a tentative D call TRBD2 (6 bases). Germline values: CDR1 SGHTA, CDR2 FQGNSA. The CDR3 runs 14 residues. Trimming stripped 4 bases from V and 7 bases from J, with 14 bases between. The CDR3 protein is CASSSTASENEQFF. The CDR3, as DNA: TGTGCCAGCAGCTCCACGGCTAGCGAGAATGAGCAGTTCTTC.

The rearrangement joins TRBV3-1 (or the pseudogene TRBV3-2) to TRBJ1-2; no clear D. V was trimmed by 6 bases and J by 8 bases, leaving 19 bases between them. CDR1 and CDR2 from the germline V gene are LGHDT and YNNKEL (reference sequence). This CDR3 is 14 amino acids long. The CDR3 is CASSLGEGSYGYTF. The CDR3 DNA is TGTGCCAGCAGTTTGGGCGAGGGTTCGTACGGCTACACCTTC.

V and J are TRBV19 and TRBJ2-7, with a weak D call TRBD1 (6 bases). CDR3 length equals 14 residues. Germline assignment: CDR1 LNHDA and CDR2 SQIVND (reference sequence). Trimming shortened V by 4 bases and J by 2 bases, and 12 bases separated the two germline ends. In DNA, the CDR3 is TGTGCCAGTAGTACAGGGGATATAGCCTACGAGCAGTACTTC. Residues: CASSTGDIAYEQYF.

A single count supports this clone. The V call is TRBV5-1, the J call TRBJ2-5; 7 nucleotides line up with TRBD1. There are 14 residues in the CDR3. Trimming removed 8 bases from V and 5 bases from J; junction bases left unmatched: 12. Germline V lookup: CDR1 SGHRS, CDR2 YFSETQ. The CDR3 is CASRDRAEGETQYF. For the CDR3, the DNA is TGCGCCAGTAGAGACAGGGCAGAAGGGGAGACCCAGTACTTC.

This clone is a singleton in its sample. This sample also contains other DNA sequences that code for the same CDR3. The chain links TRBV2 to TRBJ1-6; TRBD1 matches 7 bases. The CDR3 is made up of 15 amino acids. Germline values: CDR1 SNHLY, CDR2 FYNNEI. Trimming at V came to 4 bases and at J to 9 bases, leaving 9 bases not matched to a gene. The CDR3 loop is CASSVLPDRASPLHF. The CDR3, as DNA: TGTGCCAGCAGTGTACTCCCCGACAGGGCTTCACCCCTCCACTTT.

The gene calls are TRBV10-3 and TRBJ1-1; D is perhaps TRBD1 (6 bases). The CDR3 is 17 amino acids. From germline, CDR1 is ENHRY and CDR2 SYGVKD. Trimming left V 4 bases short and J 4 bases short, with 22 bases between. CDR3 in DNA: TGTGCCATCAGTGGTAAACCGGGACACCCAGAGGGCACTGAAGCTTTCTTT. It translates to CAISGKPGHPEGTEAFF.

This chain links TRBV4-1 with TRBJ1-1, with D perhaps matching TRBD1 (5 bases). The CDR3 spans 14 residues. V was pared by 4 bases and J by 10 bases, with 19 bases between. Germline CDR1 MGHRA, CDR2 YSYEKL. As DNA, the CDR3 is TGCGCCAGCAGCCCACCGGGGCAGGGCCCATCAGCTTTCTTT. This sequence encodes CASSPPGQGPSAFF.

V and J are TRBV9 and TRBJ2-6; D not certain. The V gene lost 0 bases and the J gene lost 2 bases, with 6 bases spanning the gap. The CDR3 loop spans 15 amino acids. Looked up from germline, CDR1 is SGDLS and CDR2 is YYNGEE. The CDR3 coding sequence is TGTGCCAGCAGCGTAGATCCGACTGGGGCCAACGTCCTGACTTTC. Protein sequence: CASSVDPTGANVLTF. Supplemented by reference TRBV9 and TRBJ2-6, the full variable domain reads DSGVTQTPKHLITATGQRVTLRCSPRSGDLSVYWYQQSLDQGLQFLIQYYNGEERAKGNILERFSAQQFPDLHSELNLSSLELGDSALYFCASSVDPTGANVLTFGAGSRLTVL.

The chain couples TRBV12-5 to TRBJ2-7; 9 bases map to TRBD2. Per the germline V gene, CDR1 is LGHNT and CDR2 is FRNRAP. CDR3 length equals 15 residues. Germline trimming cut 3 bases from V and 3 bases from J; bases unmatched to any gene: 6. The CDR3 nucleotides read TGTGCTAGTGGTTTTCTAGCGGGGCACGGCTACGAGCAGTACTTC. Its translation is CASGFLAGHGYEQYF.

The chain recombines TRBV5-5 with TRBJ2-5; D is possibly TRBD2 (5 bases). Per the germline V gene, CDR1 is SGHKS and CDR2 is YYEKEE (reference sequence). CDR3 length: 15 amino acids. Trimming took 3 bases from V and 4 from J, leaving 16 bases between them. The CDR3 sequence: CASSSILGGRETQYF. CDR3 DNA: TGTGCCAGCAGCTCGATTCTAGGAGGTCGAGAGACCCAGTACTTC.

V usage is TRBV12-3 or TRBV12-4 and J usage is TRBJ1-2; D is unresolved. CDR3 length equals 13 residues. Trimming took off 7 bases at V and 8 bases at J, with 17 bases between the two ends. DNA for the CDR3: TGTGCCAGCACCCTGTGGGGTGCGGAAGGCTACACCTTC. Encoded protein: CASTLWGAEGYTF.

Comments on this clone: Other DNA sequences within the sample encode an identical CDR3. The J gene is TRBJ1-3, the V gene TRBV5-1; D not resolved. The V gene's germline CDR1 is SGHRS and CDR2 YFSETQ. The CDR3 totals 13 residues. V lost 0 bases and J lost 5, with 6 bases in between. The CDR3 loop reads CASSLDFRNTIYF. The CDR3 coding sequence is TGCGCCAGCAGCTTGGACTTCAGAAACACCATATATTTT.

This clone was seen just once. The CDR3 coding sequence is TGTGCCAGCAGCCAAGAAGTTTCTGTCGGGACGGATCAGAACACTGAAGCTTTCTTT. Its protein is CASSQEVSVGTDQNTEAFF. The gene calls are TRBV14 and TRBJ1-1, with TRBD1 as a possible D gene (5 bases). The CDR3 runs to 19 residues. The V gene lost 0 bases and the J gene lost 1 base, with 21 bases spanning the gap. CDR1 is SGHDN and CDR2 is FVKESK in the germline V gene.

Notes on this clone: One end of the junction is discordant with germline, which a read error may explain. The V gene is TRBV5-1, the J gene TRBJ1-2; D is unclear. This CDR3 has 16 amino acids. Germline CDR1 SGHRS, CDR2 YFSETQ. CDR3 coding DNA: TGCGCCAGCAGCTTATCATTTACAGCCAGAAACTATGGCCACACCTTC. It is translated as CASSLSFTARNYGHTF.

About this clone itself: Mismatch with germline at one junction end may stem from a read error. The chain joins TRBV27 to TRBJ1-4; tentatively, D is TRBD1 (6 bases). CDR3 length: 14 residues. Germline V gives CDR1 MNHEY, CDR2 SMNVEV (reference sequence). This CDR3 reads CASSTTGTSEKLFF. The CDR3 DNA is TGTGCCAGCAGTACCACAGGGACTAGTGAAAAACTGTTTTTT.

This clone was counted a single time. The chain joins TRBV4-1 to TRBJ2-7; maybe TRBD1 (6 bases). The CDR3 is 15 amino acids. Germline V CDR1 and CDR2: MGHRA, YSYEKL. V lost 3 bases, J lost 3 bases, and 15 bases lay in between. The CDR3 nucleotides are TGCGCCAGCAGCCAGTTGGGGGCGACGGACTACGAGCAGTACTTC. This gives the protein CASSQLGATDYEQYF.

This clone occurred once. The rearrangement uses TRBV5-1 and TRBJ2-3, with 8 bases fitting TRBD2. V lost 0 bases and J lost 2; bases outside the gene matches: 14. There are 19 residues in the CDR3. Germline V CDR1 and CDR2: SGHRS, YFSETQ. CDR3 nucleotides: TGCGCCAGCAGCTTGGCTGGTAGCGGGGCGCATTCCGCCACAGATACGCAGTATTTT. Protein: CASSLAGSGAHSATDTQYF.

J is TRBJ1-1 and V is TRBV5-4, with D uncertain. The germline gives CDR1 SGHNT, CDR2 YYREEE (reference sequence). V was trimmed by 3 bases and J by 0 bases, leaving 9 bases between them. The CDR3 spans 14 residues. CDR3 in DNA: TGTGCCAGCAGCTGGCAATTATTGAACACTGAAGCTTTCTTT. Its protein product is CASSWQLLNTEAFF.

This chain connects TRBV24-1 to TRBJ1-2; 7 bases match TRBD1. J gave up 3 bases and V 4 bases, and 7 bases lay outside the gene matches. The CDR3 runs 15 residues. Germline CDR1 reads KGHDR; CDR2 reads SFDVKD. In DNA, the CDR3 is TGTGCCACCAGTGACTCTACAGGGGACCACTATGGCTACACCTTC. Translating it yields CATSDSTGDHYGYTF.